Sequencing of this T cell receptor (beta chain) was carried out in a study of beta chain features in type 1 diabetes. Study information: Age, gender, cell numbers and subset yield matched between patients and controls.

CDR1 is SQVTM and CDR2 is ANQGSEA in the germline V gene. Trimming pared 4 bases from V and 0 bases from J, leaving 19 bases between. CDR3 length: 17 residues. General study findings and limits: Moderate yet significant TCRB CDR3 shortening was seen in Type 1 diabetes patients in all four CD4+ subsets.

This clone has just a few counts. Its antigen is as yet unknown. Every isolated RNA sample was fully reverse transcribed, so sequencing captured expressed TCRB transcripts. The data were produced by immunoSEQ multiplex PCR, yet TCRdb's version contains in-frame clones alone and is incomplete. Among under 150,000 clones listed, around 15% were seen once. The rearrangement links TRBV29-1 to TRBJ1-5; D is possibly TRBD1 (5 bases). The sequence was collected from a man younger than 30 with type 1 diabetes. Source material: central memory CD4+ T cells from blood. CDR3 loop: CSVGDAPGTASNQPQHF. CDR3 in DNA: TGCAGCGTTGGTGATGCCCCCGGGACTGCTAGCAATCAGCCCCAGCATTTT.